These T cell receptor beta chains were read from a single sample in a study of regulatory T cells in long-lasting Graves disease. TCRdb itself ran the multiplex PCR reads through MiXCR, one entry per CDR3 protein. The data contain hundreds of thousands of distinct CDR3 sequences, less than 25% of them singletons. Here the sequenced sample was peripheral blood mononuclear cells (PBMCs), taken when the disease was refractory, from a patient treated with antithyroid drugs. Every receptor here comes from a female donor with Graves disease. CDR3s include the opening cysteine and the closing phenylalanine or tryptophan. A D gene is named only where the DNA matches it firmly. The size entry is marked missing in some rows and otherwise reads once, few, many or a size class.

size,V,length,J,D,CDR3,DNA
few,TRBV27,14,TRBJ2-2,.,CASTLRANTGELFF,TGTGCCAGCACACTGAGGGCGAACACCGGGGAGCTGTTTTTT
.,TRBV6-1,13,TRBJ1-5,.,CASSEWGNQPQHF,TGTGCCAGCAGTGAATGGGGAAATCAGCCCCAGCATTTT
.,TRBV10-3,12,TRBJ2-2,.,CAISSPPGELFF,TGTGCCATCAGCTCCCCTCCCGGGGAGCTGTTTTTT
.,TRBV19,14,TRBJ2-2,.,CASSMEDGTGELFF,TGTGCCAGTAGTATGGAGGACGGCACCGGGGAGCTGTTTTTT
.,TRBV13,13,TRBJ2-2,.,CASSLDTTGEPFF,TGTGCCAGCAGTCTGGACACCACCGGGGAGCCGTTTTTT
many,TRBV6-1,13,TRBJ2-7,TRBD2,CASTQSGTREQYF,TGTGCCAGCACCCAATCCGGGACTAGGGAGCAGTACTTC
few,TRBV24-1,15,TRBJ2-4,TRBD1,CATSDPGQGRNIQYF,TGTGCCACCAGTGATCCGGGACAGGGACGAAACATTCAGTACTTC
few,TRBV7-9,15,TRBJ1-4,.,CASSTHTGRNEKLFF,TGTGCCAGCAGCACACATACAGGGAGGAATGAAAAACTGTTTTTT
many,TRBV28,15,TRBJ2-7,.,CASSSYGTSSYEQYF,TGTGCCAGCAGTTCATATGGGACATCCTCCTACGAGCAGTACTTC
many,TRBV2,13,TRBJ2-1,.,CASKGGPSNEQFF,TGTGCCAGCAAAGGGGGGCCGAGCAATGAGCAGTTCTTC
.,TRBV5-1,15,TRBJ2-5,TRBD2,CASPKGTSGRETQYF,TGCGCCAGCCCGAAGGGGACTAGCGGGAGAGAGACCCAGTACTTC
many,TRBV19,20,TRBJ2-6,.,CASSILSWTATRSGANVLTF,TGTGCCAGTAGTATTTTGAGTTGGACAGCCACCCGGTCTGGGGCCAACGTCCTGACTTTC
.,TRBV28,14,TRBJ2-7,TRBD1,CASRKGQGYYEQCF,TGTGCCAGCAGAAAGGGACAGGGTTACTACGAGCAGTGCTTC
many,TRBV28,16,TRBJ1-2,TRBD1,CASRVFPGQGAYGYTF,TGTGCCAGCAGAGTTTTCCCGGGACAGGGGGCTTATGGCTACACCTTC
many,TRBV6-1,14,TRBJ1-5,.,CASSVEVGGQPQHF,TGTGCCAGCAGCGTCGAGGTGGGCGGACAGCCCCAGCATTTT
few,TRBV20-1,15,TRBJ1-4,.,CSANAVGWEGEKLFF,TGCAGTGCGAATGCAGTAGGTTGGGAAGGTGAAAAACTGTTTTTT
many,TRBV12-3/TRBV12-4,13,TRBJ1-1,.,CASHGGGDTEAFF,TGTGCCAGCCACGGTGGGGGGGACACTGAAGCTTTCTTT
many,TRBV28,13,TRBJ1-1,.,CASSFTANTEAFF,TGTGCCAGCAGCTTTACAGCAAACACTGAAGCTTTCTTT
few,TRBV30,13,TRBJ2-7,.,CAASGLAIDEQYF,TGTGCCGCCTCGGGACTCGCCATCGACGAGCAGTACTTC
many,TRBV19,15,TRBJ2-7,.,CASSSRNSASYEQYF,TGTGCCAGTAGTAGTCGGAACTCCGCCTCCTACGAGCAGTACTTC
.,TRBV5-1,15,TRBJ2-1,.,CASSLGTTSYNEQFF,TGCGCCAGCAGCTTGGGGACTACCTCCTACAATGAGCAGTTCTTC
many,TRBV7-2,12,TRBJ2-7,TRBD2,CASSLTFGTTNF,TGTGCCAGCAGCTTAACTTTTGGGACTACCAACTTC
many,TRBV15,13,TRBJ2-7,TRBD1,CATSAGQGYEQYF,TGTGCCACCAGCGCCGGACAGGGCTACGAGCAGTACTTC
.,TRBV29-1,14,TRBJ2-2,TRBD2,CSGTSPGGTGELFF,TGCAGCGGGACTAGCCCTGGGGGCACCGGGGAGCTGTTTTTT
.,TRBV25-1,12,TRBJ2-7,.,CASSYGVNEQYF,TGTGCCAGCAGTTATGGGGTTAACGAGCAGTACTTC
.,TRBV30,12,TRBJ1-1,.,CAWNRMNTEAFF,TGTGCCTGGAACAGAATGAACACTGAAGCTTTCTTT